This TCR beta chain was captured by sequencing in a study of blood T cell repertoires in COVID-19. At the level of the study: Whether acute or convalescent, the COVID-19 samples came from the United States, Italy and Spain. PBMCs, B-cell-depleted T cells, or T cells provided the cDNA or gDNA that made up the material.

As originally analysed: Amplified reference gene primers provided the basis for estimating nucleated cell counts. The protocol was immunoSEQ multiplex PCR, while the TCRdb copy is restricted to in-frame clones and leaves out a portion. That table is the source of V, J and clone size, and D and trimming were worked out from the DNA. This table holds some 150,000 clones, approximately 89% found once. Sequenced input: peripheral blood. The clonotype comes from a human donor in a cohort sampled during active COVID-19.

The CDR3 coding sequence is TGTGCCAGCAGTGAAGTTGGGACAGGGGGCTACGAGCAGTACTTC. Its translation: CASSEVGTGGYEQYF. The chain has TRBV6-1 and TRBJ2-7, with 11 bases matching TRBD1. The CDR3 extends over 15 amino acids. Unmatched junction bases numbered 2, after V lost 1 base and J lost 3 bases. The germline V gene encodes CDR1 MNHNS and CDR2 SASEGT.